This T cell receptor (beta chain) was captured by sequencing in a study of control samples from healthy donors and cancer patients. Here immunoSEQ multiplex PCR was the method, and the copy in TCRdb shows in-frame clones only, minus some. The sample shows approximately 27,000 clones, about 82% of them seen only once. This CDR3 has 16 amino acids. CDR1 is MNHEY and CDR2 is SVGAGI in the germline V gene. Unmatched junction bases numbered 11, after V lost 2 bases and J lost 6 bases. The receptor's source is an older woman with head and neck cancer. V is TRBV6-5 and J is TRBJ2-3; 7 bases are shared with TRBD2. Sequencing was performed on PBMCs. This CDR3 reads CASSYGSGGVLDTQYF. For the CDR3, the DNA is TGTGCCAGCAGTTACGGTTCGGGGGGAGTATTGGATACGCAGTATTTT.